This T cell receptor (beta chain) was captured in a study of identical twins. V was clipped by 2 bases and J by 0 bases; unmatched bases: 8. CDR1 is SGHDT and CDR2 is YYEEEE in the germline V gene. The CDR3 is made up of 16 amino acids. TCRdb redid the calling of the 5' RACE reads with MiXCR, one entry per CDR3 protein. The sample records approximately 220,000 distinct CDR3 sequences, 6.5% to 8.5% being singletons. The sample was also reused in another study, on yellow fever vaccine responses in identical twins.

The sequencing sample was made of memory (CD45RO+) T cells sorted from blood. The rearrangement links TRBV5-6 to TRBJ2-7; TRBD2 aligns across 7 bases. This sequence originates from a woman aged 18-29 years in good health. The CDR3 DNA reads TGTGCCAGCAGCTTCTCCGGGACTAAAGCCTCCTACGAGCAGTACTTC. This sequence encodes CASSFSGTKASYEQYF.